The clone carrying this T cell receptor beta chain was counted only a few times. MiXCR, run by TCRdb on the RACE reads, gives a single entry per CDR3 protein. The sample has about 200,000 distinct CDR3 sequences, approximately 26% seen once. These data belong to a study of human T cells and chemical hapten exposure. The junction had 6 bases not matched to a gene; V was cut back by 2 bases and J by 4 bases. The CDR3 covers 15 residues. Germline V gene lookup returns CDR1 MNHEY and CDR2 SVGEGT. Time point defined: patch test 3, about 24 weeks after DPC sensitization. Treatment here: therapeutic diphenylcyclopropenone sensitization with weekly scalp DPC.

The chain employs TRBV6-2 or TRBV6-3 and TRBJ2-7, with TRBD1 identical over 9 bases. The receptor was isolated from a middle-aged woman with alopecia areata. Some clones in this sample may be carry-over from other donors' samples. The starting material was whole blood, obtained in connection with sensitization to the hapten diphenylcyclopropenone (DPC). The CDR3 DNA sequence: TGTGCCAGCAGTTACGAGACAGGGGGTTTGTACGAGCAGTACTTC. This translates into CASSYETGGLYEQYF.